Presented here are 8 T cell receptor beta chains from one specimen sequenced in a study of metastatic and nonmetastatic thyroid tumors. Not a single patient had been given any form of treatment at any point before undergoing thyroid surgery. TCRdb re-called the PCR reads via MiXCR. The table has around 9,000 clones, more than 25% seen once. Sequenced sample: adjacent normal tissue. The receptors were gathered from a female donor with papillary thyroid cancer or a benign thyroid nodule (not recorded which). Some clones in this sample may be carry-over from other donors' samples.

A word on this clone: The CDR3 does not close with the conserved phenylalanine or tryptophan, likely indicating a read error. The chain is built from TRBV6-5 and TRBJ1-2; D remains ambiguous. This CDR3 has 16 residues. Germline V gene lookup returns CDR1 MNHEY and CDR2 SVGAGI. V dropped 0 bases and J dropped 5 bases, with 16 bases sitting between them. Here the CDR3 DNA reads TGTGCCAGCAGTTACTCGAGGGCCGAAAATCCTTATGGCTACACCCTC. This gives the protein CASSYSRAENPYGYTL.

The chain couples TRBV19 to TRBJ2-7, with D possibly being TRBD1 or TRBD2 (6 bases each). CDR3 length equals 14 residues. Trimming stripped 2 bases from V and 5 bases from J, with 13 bases between. The germline CDR1 and CDR2 sequences are LNHDA and SQIVND (reference sequence). The CDR3 DNA reads as TGTGCCAGTAGTATATCGGGGGCCGTCGACGAGCAGTACTTC. This codes for CASSISGAVDEQYF. The whole variable domain, filled in from reference TRBV19 and TRBJ2-7, reads DGGITQSPKYLFRKEGQNVTLSCEQNLNHDAMYWYRQDPGQGLRLIYYSQIVNDFQKGDIAEGYSVSREKKESFPLTVTSAQKNPTAFYLCASSISGAVDEQYFGPGTRLTVT.

Judged by abundance, this clone is medium-sized. J is TRBJ2-7 and V is TRBV28, with D perhaps matching TRBD1 or TRBD2 (5 bases each). CDR1 MDHEN and CDR2 SYDVKM come from the germline V gene. CDR3 length equals 14 residues. The V gene lost 8 bases and the J gene lost 4 bases, with 18 bases spanning the gap. The CDR3 coding sequence is TGTGCCAGCCAGAATACTCTGGGGGTATACGAGCAGTACTTC. Its translation is CASQNTLGVYEQYF.

V and J are TRBV4-1 and TRBJ2-7; 11 positions agree with TRBD1. Germline V gives CDR1 MGHRA, CDR2 YSYEKL. The junction had 4 bases not matched to a gene; V was cut back by 6 bases and J by 0 bases. The CDR3 has 15 amino acids. CDR3 sequence: CASRQGQGDSYEQYF. The CDR3 nucleotides read TGCGCCAGCAGACAGGGACAGGGGGACTCCTACGAGCAGTACTTC.

This chain connects TRBV7-8 to TRBJ2-7; D gene uncertain. Trimming removed 0 bases from V and 4 bases from J, with 10 bases in between. This CDR3 is 14 amino acids long. Germline CDR1 is SGHVS and CDR2 is FQNEAQ. In DNA, the CDR3 is TGTGCCAGCAGCTTAGCGGTCGGTGGGTACGAGCAGTACTTC. Protein sequence: CASSLAVGGYEQYF.

The chain uses TRBV11-2 and TRBJ2-1; D is undetermined. V was shortened by 2 bases and J by 8 bases, with 16 bases between the two germline ends. CDR3 length: 15 amino acids. Germline CDR1 is SGHAT and CDR2 is FQNNGV. CDR3 loop: CASSLSPYSLDEQFF. The CDR3 DNA reads as TGTGCCAGCAGCTTAAGTCCCTACAGTTTGGATGAGCAGTTCTTC.

The gene calls are TRBV19 and TRBJ1-2; tentatively, D is TRBD1 (6 bases). The germline CDR1 and CDR2 sequences are LNHDA and SQIVND (reference sequence). The germline V and J ends were trimmed by 7 bases and 3 bases, with 18 bases remaining between them. CDR3 length: 15 residues. The CDR3 is CASKTIPTGYYGYTF. The CDR3, as DNA: TGTGCCAGTAAGACAATTCCGACAGGTTACTATGGCTACACCTTC.

The genes are TRBV12-3 or TRBV12-4 and TRBJ2-1; possibly TRBD2 for D (6 bases). Trimming removed 4 bases from V and 10 bases from J, with 17 bases in between. The CDR3 runs to 14 residues. CDR3: CASSYAGTEREQFF. The CDR3 coding sequence is TGTGCCAGCAGTTACGCCGGGACTGAAAGGGAGCAGTTCTTC.